The rows below give T cell receptor beta chains drawn from one sample of a study of blood T cell repertoires in COVID-19. Clones were read by immunoSEQ multiplex PCR, and TCRdb kept only the in-frame ones, dropping some. The table lists 130,000 to 150,000 clones, 75% to 85% of them singletons. Sequenced sample: peripheral blood. These receptors came from a man aged 60-69 years with active or convalescent COVID-19. CDR3s include the opening cysteine and the closing phenylalanine or tryptophan. D genes are given only for firm matches. Clone sizes are given selectively: once, few, many, or a class where the clone is expanded.

>TRBJ1-3|-|-|TRBV9|17
CASSPEVDSYSGNTIYF
TGTGCCAGCAGCCCTGAAGTCGACTCCTACTCTGGAAACACCATATATTTT
>TRBJ2-5|-|TRBD2|TRBV24-1|14
CATSDTGGQETQYF
TGTGCCACCAGTGATACGGGGGGCCAAGAGACCCAGTACTTC
>TRBJ1-2|-|-|TRBV28|14
CASSTPGGGDGYTF
TGTGCCAGCAGTACCCCGGGGGGGGGCGATGGCTACACCTTC
>TRBJ2-7|-|-|TRBV3-1/TRBV3-2|14
CASSQDFSSYEQYF
TGTGCCAGCAGCCAAGACTTTAGCTCCTACGAGCAGTACTTC
>TRBJ1-5|-|-|TRBV18|13
CASSPGGNQPQHF
TGTGCCAGCTCACCGGGGGGAAATCAGCCCCAGCATTTT
>TRBJ2-1|-|-|TRBV4-1|15
CASSQDYGGHLEQFF
TGCGCCAGCAGCCAAGATTACGGGGGGCATCTTGAGCAGTTCTTC
>TRBJ1-5|-|-|TRBV30|13
CAWSVRENQPQHF
TGTGCCTGGAGTGTCAGGGAAAATCAGCCCCAGCATTTT
>TRBJ1-1|-|-|TRBV7-2|16
CASSPIGGSMNTEAFF
TGTGCCAGCAGCCCCATCGGAGGATCGATGAACACTGAAGCTTTCTTT
>TRBJ2-1|-|TRBD2|TRBV7-2|15
CASSLVGTRSNEQFF
TGTGCCAGCAGCTTAGTGGGGACTAGGAGCAATGAGCAGTTCTTC
>TRBJ2-3|-|-|TRBV9|16
CASSVGSDSFTDTQYF
TGTGCCAGCAGCGTAGGGTCAGATTCCTTCACAGATACGCAGTATTTT
>TRBJ1-6|-|TRBD1|TRBV30|13
CAWLGQGGSPLHF
TGTGCCTGGCTGGGACAGGGGGGTTCACCCCTCCACTTT
>TRBJ2-7|-|TRBD1|TRBV14|15
CASSQDWTGISEQYF
TGTGCCAGCAGCCAAGACTGGACAGGGATCTCCGAGCAGTACTTC
>TRBJ1-6|-|TRBD1|TRBV7-8|14
CASSLGQGGSPLHF
TGTGCCAGCAGCTTAGGACAGGGAGGTTCACCCCTCCACTTT
>TRBJ1-6|-|-|TRBV11-2|15
CASSLGTGFNSPLHF
TGTGCCAGCAGCTTAGGGACGGGGTTTAATTCACCCCTCCACTTT
>TRBJ1-1|-|TRBD1|TRBV11-2|14
CASSRQGAGTEAFF
TGTGCCAGCAGTCGACAGGGGGCTGGCACTGAAGCTTTCTTT
>TRBJ1-2|-|TRBD1|TRBV19|15
CASSLLGQGNYGYTF
TGTGCCAGTAGTCTCCTAGGACAGGGAAATTATGGCTACACCTTC
>TRBJ2-3|-|TRBD2|TRBV4-3|18
CASSQVFGGGSGTDTQYF
TGCGCCAGCAGCCAAGTCTTTGGGGGAGGGTCGGGCACAGATACGCAGTATTTT
>TRBJ1-1|-|-|TRBV25-1|14
CASRLGGLNTEAFF
TGTGCCAGCAGGTTAGGAGGGCTGAACACTGAAGCTTTCTTT
>TRBJ1-1|once|-|TRBV20-1|10
CSVGGLGAFF
TGCAGTGTGGGCGGACTAGGCGCTTTCTTT
>TRBJ2-7|-|-|TRBV4-3|14
CASSRHLGVYEQYF
TGCGCCAGCAGCCGGCACCTAGGGGTCTACGAGCAGTACTTC
>TRBJ1-5|-|-|TRBV2|12
CASSDRVQPQHF
TGTGCCAGCAGTGACAGGGTTCAGCCCCAGCATTTT
>TRBJ2-1|-|-|TRBV12-3/TRBV12-4|13
CASSAKPYNEQFF
TGTGCCAGCAGCGCGAAACCCTACAATGAGCAGTTCTTC
>TRBJ1-2|-|TRBD1|TRBV27|15
CASSAEQGPRYGYTF
TGTGCCAGCAGTGCCGAACAGGGGCCCCGCTATGGCTACACCTTC
>TRBJ1-1|few|TRBD1|TRBV19|14
CASSTQGADTEAFF
TGTGCCAGTAGTACACAGGGGGCGGACACTGAAGCTTTCTTT
>TRBJ2-7|-|-|TRBV28|11
CASRLNLKQYF
TGTGCCAGCAGACTAAATCTAAAACAGTACTTC
>TRBJ1-1|once|-|TRBV6-2/TRBV6-3|14
CASSYSTEVTEAFF
TGTGCCAGCAGTTACTCGACCGAGGTCACTGAAGCTTTCTTT
>TRBJ2-3|-|-|TRBV6-6|18
CASSPLRGRGTSSDTQYF
TGTGCCAGCAGTCCCCTCCGGGGCCGTGGTACTAGCTCAGATACGCAGTATTTT
>TRBJ2-7|-|TRBD1|TRBV7-2|15
CASSSSGTGGYEQYF
TGTGCCAGCAGCTCCTCCGGGACAGGTGGCTACGAGCAGTACTTC
>TRBJ1-1|-|-|TRBV6-2/TRBV6-3|16
CASSDGRIGGNTEAFF
TGTGCCAGCAGTGACGGCAGAATTGGGGGCAACACTGAAGCTTTCTTT
>TRBJ2-1|-|-|TRBV2|14
CASSPGLNYNEQFF
TGTGCCAGCTCCCCGGGACTCAACTACAATGAGCAGTTCTTC
>TRBJ1-2|-|TRBD1|TRBV6-1|16
CASSELAGGPQGGYTF
TGTGCCAGCAGTGAACTGGCAGGGGGACCTCAGGGTGGCTACACCTTC
>TRBJ1-1|-|TRBD1|TRBV27|11
CASRTGPKAFF
TGTGCCAGCAGGACAGGGCCTAAAGCTTTCTTT
>TRBJ1-6|-|-|TRBV28|14
CASSQSTGSYPLHF
TGTGCCAGCAGTCAATCCACAGGGTCGTATCCCCTCCACTTT
>TRBJ2-1|-|TRBD2|TRBV6-2/TRBV6-3|15
CASSFPGTSNNEQFF
TGTGCCAGCAGTTTTCCCGGGACTAGCAACAATGAGCAGTTCTTC
>TRBJ2-2|-|TRBD2|TRBV4-1|14
CASSLGLNSGELFF
TGCGCCAGCAGCCTGGGACTAAATTCCGGGGAGCTGTTTTTT
>TRBJ2-3|-|TRBD1|TRBV6-2/TRBV6-3|14
CASSSDRGTDTQYF
TGTGCCAGCAGTTCGGACAGGGGCACAGATACGCAGTATTTT
>TRBJ2-1|-|TRBD2|TRBV24-1|15
CATSKTSSGSNEQFF
TGTGCCACCTCGAAGACGTCTAGCGGGAGCAATGAGCAGTTCTTC
>TRBJ1-2|-|TRBD1|TRBV5-4|15
CASSPGTGTNYGYTF
TGTGCCAGCAGCCCTGGGACAGGGACTAACTATGGCTACACCTTC
>TRBJ2-2|-|-|TRBV27|15
CASSGGTPNTGELFF
TGTGCCAGCAGTGGCGGAACTCCGAACACCGGGGAGCTGTTTTTT
>TRBJ1-1|few|TRBD1|TRBV5-1|17
CASSLAAGGGVVTEAFF
TGCGCCAGCAGCTTGGCGGCAGGGGGCGGCGTAGTCACTGAAGCTTTCTTT
>TRBJ1-2|-|TRBD1|TRBV19|15
CASSTEGQRNYGYTF
TGTGCCAGTAGTACCGAGGGACAGCGCAACTATGGCTACACCTTC
>TRBJ2-1|once|TRBD1|TRBV12-3/TRBV12-4|12
CASSPQTGRQFF
TGTGCCAGCAGTCCTCAGACAGGGCGGCAGTTCTTC
>TRBJ1-1|-|-|TRBV2|13
CASKKGMNTEAFF
TGTGCCAGCAAAAAGGGGATGAACACTGAAGCTTTCTTT
>TRBJ1-5|-|-|TRBV12-5|13
CASGLGQNQPQHF
TGTGCTAGTGGTTTGGGACAAAATCAGCCCCAGCATTTT
>TRBJ1-2|-|-|TRBV7-2|13
CASSLDRVGGYTF
TGTGCCAGCAGCTTAGACAGGGTAGGCGGCTACACCTTC
>TRBJ1-2|-|-|TRBV6-5|13
CASGVSGGYGYTF
TGTGCCAGCGGCGTGTCAGGAGGGTATGGCTACACCTTC
>TRBJ2-2|-|-|TRBV19|12
CASIGLHGELFF
TGTGCCAGTATCGGGTTGCACGGGGAGCTGTTTTTT
>TRBJ2-7|-|-|TRBV18|13
CASSPGTTYEQYF
TGTGCCAGCTCACCGGGCACGACCTACGAGCAGTACTTC
>TRBJ2-5|-|TRBD2|TRBV2|16
CASSGGFGRGQETQYF
TGTGCCAGCAGTGGGGGTTTCGGGAGGGGGCAAGAGACCCAGTACTTC
>TRBJ2-3|-|-|TRBV10-3|12
CAIRGNTDTQYF
TGTGCCATCCGAGGGAACACAGATACGCAGTATTTT
>TRBJ1-2|-|TRBD1|TRBV18|15
CASSLRTGQDYGYTF
TGTGCCAGCTCACTACGGACAGGACAAGACTATGGCTACACCTTC
>TRBJ2-5|-|-|TRBV6-6|14
CASSYFGGAETQYF
TGTGCCAGCAGTTATTTTGGGGGCGCGGAGACCCAGTACTTC
>TRBJ1-2|-|TRBD1|TRBV4-3|20
CASSQDLPGTGQIANYGYTF
TGCGCCAGCAGCCAAGACCTACCGGGGACAGGGCAAATAGCTAACTATGGCTACACCTTC